This TCR beta chain was identified during a study of T-cell reconstitution after alpha-beta-depleted transplantation in children. Overall study findings and caveats: From surviving recipient T cells and thymic progenitors came the high day-60 TCRbeta diversity observed in some patients. Reportedly, only several hundred clones from non-depleted graft cells drove alpha-beta T-cell counts at about two months. Most T-cell counts and diversity one year after the transplant came from T cells that were newly produced.

Molecular barcoding with unique molecular identifiers was used for the TCRbeta library. From the PCR reads, TCRdb called clonotypes with MiXCR, one entry per CDR3 protein. This sample carries about 300,000 distinct CDR3 sequences, less than 9.5% of them seen once, and the ten largest clones take around 10%. This clonotype was picked up many times. What it binds is unknown. The sample consisted of peripheral blood, taken 360 days after TCRalphabeta/CD19-depleted stem cell transplant. The sequence was obtained from a female patient aged 2-10 years who had a stem cell transplant for Fanconi anemia, so the T cells may come from the graft donor.

The DNA for the CDR3 is TGTGCCAGCAGCTCCGGGAACGGGGGGCAGTTCTTC. It specifies CASSSGNGGQFF. V usage is TRBV7-2 and J usage is TRBJ2-1, with D possibly TRBD2 on 6 matching bases. CDR3 length equals 12 residues. The germline V gene encodes CDR1 SGHTA and CDR2 FQGNSA. V lost 4 bases and J 12 bases, leaving 13 bases between the germline ends. Full variable domain (rest looked up from reference TRBV7-2 and TRBJ2-1): GAGVSQSPSNKVTEKGKDVELRCDPISGHTALYWYRQSLGQGLEFLIYFQGNSAPDKSGLPSDRFSAERTGGSVSTLTIQRTQQEDSAVYLCASSSGNGGQFFGPGTRLTVL.